Listed below are T cell receptor beta chains from one sample, sequenced in a study of shared clonotypes between healthy human individuals. Some clones are missing from TCRdb's copy, which holds only in-frame ones; the method was immunoSEQ multiplex PCR. The data hold hundreds of thousands of clones, with roughly three quarters observed a single time. The sequenced sample was PBMCs. The receptors shown here come from a woman between 40 and 50 years old in good health. Some clones in this sample may be carry-over from other donors' samples. The CDR3 runs from the conserved cysteine through the conserved F or W. D genes are given only for firm matches. Clone size is shown for a subset of rows, as once, few, many or a class of expanded clone.

V gene: TRBV30; clone size: .; J gene: TRBJ1-4; D gene: .; CDR3 protein: CAWSMRDEKLFF; CDR3 DNA: TGTGCCTGGAGCATGAGGGATGAAAAACTGTTTTTT
V gene: TRBV4-1; clone size: .; J gene: TRBJ2-7; D gene: TRBD2; CDR3 protein: CASSQPAGGVYEQYF; CDR3 DNA: TGCGCCAGCAGCCAACCAGCGGGAGGAGTATACGAGCAGTACTTC
V gene: TRBV7-3; clone size: .; J gene: TRBJ2-2; D gene: .; CDR3 protein: CASRPSFSHTGELFF; CDR3 DNA: TGTGCCAGCAGACCGAGTTTTTCTCACACCGGGGAGCTGTTTTTT
V gene: TRBV2; clone size: .; J gene: TRBJ2-4; D gene: .; CDR3 protein: CASSDVGVGNIQYF; CDR3 DNA: TGTGCCAGCAGTGATGTGGGGGTGGGAAACATTCAGTACTTC
V gene: TRBV18; clone size: few; J gene: TRBJ1-5; D gene: .; CDR3 protein: CASSPLAGQPQHF; CDR3 DNA: TGTGCCAGCTCACCACTTGCCGGTCAGCCCCAGCATTTT
V gene: TRBV20-1; clone size: .; J gene: TRBJ2-1; D gene: TRBD1; CDR3 protein: CSGQGFNEQFF; CDR3 DNA: TGCAGTGGACAGGGTTTCAATGAGCAGTTCTTC
V gene: TRBV6-1; clone size: .; J gene: TRBJ2-1; D gene: TRBD2; CDR3 protein: CASSEGYGTSGLFF; CDR3 DNA: TGTGCCAGCAGTGAAGGGTACGGGACTAGCGGTCTGTTCTTC
V gene: TRBV29-1; clone size: .; J gene: TRBJ2-1; D gene: TRBD1; CDR3 protein: CSSGQGVRNEQFF; CDR3 DNA: TGCAGCTCCGGACAGGGGGTGAGGAATGAGCAGTTCTTC
V gene: TRBV4-2; clone size: few; J gene: TRBJ1-1; D gene: TRBD1; CDR3 protein: CASSRDSHTEAFF; CDR3 DNA: TGTGCCAGCAGCCGGGACAGCCACACTGAAGCTTTCTTT
V gene: TRBV7-9; clone size: .; J gene: TRBJ2-1; D gene: .; CDR3 protein: CASSLWGADNEQFF; CDR3 DNA: TGTGCCAGCAGCTTATGGGGGGCCGACAATGAGCAGTTCTTC
V gene: TRBV7-3; clone size: .; J gene: TRBJ2-1; D gene: .; CDR3 protein: CASSLSRNNEQFF; CDR3 DNA: TGTGCCAGCAGCTTAAGTAGGAACAATGAGCAGTTCTTC
V gene: TRBV2; clone size: few; J gene: TRBJ1-4; D gene: .; CDR3 protein: CASTQPPEKLFF; CDR3 DNA: TGTGCCAGCACTCAGCCTCCCGAAAAACTGTTTTTT
V gene: TRBV9; clone size: .; J gene: TRBJ1-6; D gene: TRBD1; CDR3 protein: CASSQTGTGYNSPLHF; CDR3 DNA: TGTGCCAGCAGCCAGACCGGGACAGGCTATAATTCACCCCTCCACTTT
V gene: TRBV30; clone size: .; J gene: TRBJ2-7; D gene: .; CDR3 protein: CAWRGTPGYEQYF; CDR3 DNA: TGTGCCTGGAGGGGGACCCCGGGCTACGAGCAGTACTTC
V gene: TRBV18; clone size: .; J gene: TRBJ2-1; D gene: TRBD2; CDR3 protein: CASSPPGRSSNNEQFF; CDR3 DNA: TGTGCCAGCTCACCACCCGGGAGGTCCTCGAACAATGAGCAGTTCTTC
V gene: TRBV9; clone size: .; J gene: TRBJ2-7; D gene: TRBD1; CDR3 protein: CASSITGTGLEQYF; CDR3 DNA: TGTGCCAGCAGCATAACCGGGACAGGGCTCGAGCAGTACTTC
V gene: TRBV9; clone size: .; J gene: TRBJ2-2; D gene: .; CDR3 protein: CASSVGGQNTGELFF; CDR3 DNA: TGTGCCAGCAGCGTAGGTGGGCAGAACACCGGGGAGCTGTTTTTT
V gene: TRBV5-4; clone size: .; J gene: TRBJ2-1; D gene: TRBD2; CDR3 protein: CASSLNGLAGGFRNEQFF; CDR3 DNA: TGTGCCAGCAGCTTGAACGGACTAGCGGGAGGTTTTCGGAATGAGCAGTTCTTC
V gene: TRBV7-2; clone size: .; J gene: TRBJ1-1; D gene: .; CDR3 protein: CASSYDRNTEAFF; CDR3 DNA: TGTGCCAGCAGCTACGACAGGAACACTGAAGCTTTCTTT
V gene: TRBV2; clone size: .; J gene: TRBJ2-3; D gene: TRBD2; CDR3 protein: CASSLASSTDTQYF; CDR3 DNA: TGTGCCAGCTCACTAGCGTCTAGCACAGATACGCAGTATTTT
V gene: TRBV7-2; clone size: once; J gene: TRBJ2-7; D gene: TRBD2; CDR3 protein: CASSTRAGGSYEQYF; CDR3 DNA: TGTGCCAGCAGCACAAGGGCGGGAGGGTCGTACGAGCAGTACTTC
V gene: TRBV4-2; clone size: once; J gene: TRBJ2-5; D gene: .; CDR3 protein: CASSQGLHRTETQYF; CDR3 DNA: TGTGCCAGCAGCCAAGGTCTCCATAGAACAGAGACCCAGTACTTC
V gene: TRBV27; clone size: .; J gene: TRBJ2-7; D gene: .; CDR3 protein: CASSSLSGEQYF; CDR3 DNA: TGTGCCAGCAGTTCCCTCTCCGGGGAGCAGTACTTC
V gene: TRBV6-1; clone size: .; J gene: TRBJ1-1; D gene: .; CDR3 protein: CASSEAGTFFLNTEAFF; CDR3 DNA: TGTGCCAGCAGTGAAGCAGGGACTTTCTTTTTGAACACTGAAGCTTTCTTT
V gene: TRBV2; clone size: .; J gene: TRBJ2-7; D gene: TRBD1; CDR3 protein: CASSGQGREDEQYF; CDR3 DNA: TGTGCCAGCAGCGGACAGGGGCGCGAAGACGAGCAGTACTTC
V gene: TRBV23-1; clone size: .; J gene: TRBJ1-1; D gene: .; CDR3 protein: CAKTQGGAFF; CDR3 DNA: TGCGCCAAGACCCAAGGTGGAGCTTTCTTT
V gene: TRBV28; clone size: .; J gene: TRBJ2-3; D gene: TRBD2; CDR3 protein: CASSMWGTSASTDTQYF; CDR3 DNA: TGTGCCAGCAGTATGTGGGGGACTAGCGCATCCACAGATACGCAGTATTTT
V gene: TRBV29-1; clone size: .; J gene: TRBJ2-5; D gene: TRBD1; CDR3 protein: CSVTGTGIVKTQYF; CDR3 DNA: TGCAGCGTTACCGGGACAGGGATCGTGAAGACCCAGTACTTC
V gene: TRBV7-3; clone size: .; J gene: TRBJ2-2; D gene: .; CDR3 protein: CASSLRWSGRNYTGELFF; CDR3 DNA: TGTGCCAGCAGCTTAAGGTGGTCGGGGAGGAACTACACCGGGGAGCTGTTTTTT
V gene: TRBV5-4; clone size: .; J gene: TRBJ2-1; D gene: .; CDR3 protein: CASSAAPGRKSSYNEQFF; CDR3 DNA: TGTGCCAGCAGCGCCGCGCCCGGGCGGAAGAGCTCCTACAATGAGCAGTTCTTC
V gene: TRBV7-9; clone size: few; J gene: TRBJ2-1; D gene: TRBD2; CDR3 protein: CASGLAGVDEQFF; CDR3 DNA: TGTGCCAGCGGTCTAGCGGGGGTGGATGAGCAGTTCTTC
V gene: TRBV19; clone size: .; J gene: TRBJ1-3; D gene: .; CDR3 protein: CASSTGSGNTIYF; CDR3 DNA: TGTGCCAGTAGTACGGGGTCTGGAAACACCATATATTTT
V gene: TRBV27; clone size: .; J gene: TRBJ2-1; D gene: TRBD1; CDR3 protein: CASSLPKDRADNEQFF; CDR3 DNA: TGTGCCAGCAGCCTACCTAAGGACAGGGCTGACAATGAGCAGTTCTTC
V gene: TRBV27; clone size: many; J gene: TRBJ2-5; D gene: TRBD1; CDR3 protein: CASSLLGQGRETQYF; CDR3 DNA: TGTGCCAGCAGTTTACTGGGACAGGGACGAGAGACCCAGTACTTC
V gene: TRBV11-2; clone size: .; J gene: TRBJ2-7; D gene: TRBD2; CDR3 protein: CASSLVGGLAGGYEQYF; CDR3 DNA: TGTGCCAGCAGCTTAGTTGGTGGCCTAGCGGGAGGGTACGAGCAGTACTTC
V gene: TRBV28; clone size: .; J gene: TRBJ2-1; D gene: TRBD2; CDR3 protein: CASSRGLARDNEQFF; CDR3 DNA: TGTGCCAGCAGTCGAGGACTAGCGCGGGACAATGAGCAGTTCTTC
V gene: TRBV4-2; clone size: many; J gene: TRBJ2-1; D gene: TRBD2; CDR3 protein: CASSQDGLAGGNEQFF; CDR3 DNA: TGTGCCAGCAGCCAAGATGGCCTAGCGGGAGGGAATGAGCAGTTCTTC
V gene: TRBV28; clone size: once; J gene: TRBJ2-2; D gene: .; CDR3 protein: CASGLRGRRELFF; CDR3 DNA: TGTGCCAGCGGACTTAGAGGACGCCGGGAGCTGTTTTTT
V gene: TRBV5-1; clone size: .; J gene: TRBJ2-7; D gene: .; CDR3 protein: CASSLEPTGVSYEQYF; CDR3 DNA: TGCGCCAGCAGCCTAGAGCCGACAGGAGTTTCCTACGAGCAGTACTTC
V gene: TRBV28; clone size: .; J gene: TRBJ1-2; D gene: TRBD1; CDR3 protein: CASSLSGTDYGYTF; CDR3 DNA: TGTGCCAGCAGTTTATCGGGGACAGACTATGGCTACACCTTC